These 26 T cell receptor beta chains share one sample of origin, sequenced in a study of PD-1 blockade in mismatch repair-deficient tumors. Libraries were prepared by immunoSEQ multiplex PCR; TCRdb keeps only in-frame clonotypes and omits some of them. The sample lists some 100,000 clones; approximately 83% were seen once. The sample in question was peripheral blood, obtained approximately 36 weeks after starting pembrolizumab. The receptor source for this set is an adult with mismatch repair-deficient cancer.

The chain joins TRBV6-6 to TRBJ2-3; D remains unclear. V was cut by 2 bases and J by 4 bases, with 10 bases left in between. This CDR3 is 14 amino acids long. Germline V CDR1 and CDR2: MNHNY, SVGAGI (reference sequence). DNA for the CDR3: TGTGCCAGCAGTTACGGCCCCCCCCCAGATACGCAGTATTTT. Translating it yields CASSYGPPPDTQYF.

The V gene is TRBV27, the J gene TRBJ2-3; no reliable D call. This CDR3 contains 15 residues. The germline V and J ends were trimmed by 10 bases and 5 bases, with 22 bases remaining between them. Germline-derived CDR1 and CDR2 are MNHEY and SMNVEV (reference sequence). CDR3 region: CATLPHGRYEDTQYF. Here the CDR3 DNA reads TGTGCCACCCTCCCACACGGCAGATACGAAGATACGCAGTATTTT.

This clone was detected only a few times. V gene TRBV19 combines with J gene TRBJ2-1, with 10 positions matching TRBD2. V was pared by 6 bases and J by 5 bases, with 16 bases of the junction left unmatched. CDR3 length: 18 residues. The germline V gene has CDR1 LNHDA and CDR2 SQIVND (reference sequence). The CDR3 coding sequence is TGTGCCAGTAGATCAAGGACTAGCGGAACGCAGGCCGACAATGAGCAGTTCTTC. Its translation is CASRSRTSGTQADNEQFF.

The genes are TRBV30 and TRBJ2-7; D possibly corresponds to TRBD1 (6 bases). Looked up from germline, CDR1 is GTSNPN and CDR2 is SVGIG (reference sequence). The CDR3 spans 15 residues. With 3 bases removed from V and 2 bases from J, the gap between germline ends came to 17 bases. The CDR3 reads CAWRLTGSYTYEQYF. DNA of the CDR3: TGTGCCTGGAGGCTAACAGGGAGTTATACCTACGAGCAGTACTTC.

The rearrangement links TRBV28 to TRBJ1-5, with 8 nucleotides matching TRBD1. The germline V gene encodes CDR1 MDHEN and CDR2 SYDVKM. This CDR3 region has 15 residues. V was clipped by 7 bases and J by 0 bases; unmatched bases: 5. This CDR3 reads CASTGTGHSNQPQHF. The CDR3 DNA is TGTGCCAGCACAGGGACAGGTCATAGCAATCAGCCCCAGCATTTT.

CDR3 nucleotide sequence: TGCGCCAGCAGCTGGGGTGGGGGAGAAACAGATACGCAGTATTTT. Its protein product is CASSWGGGETDTQYF. The J gene is TRBJ2-3, the V gene TRBV5-1, with D possibly called TRBD1 or TRBD2 (5 bases each). V was trimmed by 3 bases and J by 3 bases, leaving 14 bases between them. The CDR3 extends over 15 amino acids. Germline V gene lookup returns CDR1 SGHRS and CDR2 YFSETQ. Looking up the rest from reference TRBV5-1 and TRBJ2-3 gives the full variable domain: KAGVTQTPRYLIKTRGQQVTLSCSPISGHRSVSWYQQTPGQGLQFLFEYFSETQRNKGNFPGRFSGRQFSNSRSEMNVSTLELGDSALYLCASSWGGGETDTQYFGPGTRLTVL.

This clone was recorded only once. The J gene is TRBJ2-2, the V gene TRBV28; 7 nucleotides line up with TRBD2. CDR3 length: 17 residues. With 5 bases clipped from V and 0 bases from J, the junction kept 9 bases outside the gene matches. Looked up from germline, CDR1 is MDHEN and CDR2 is SYDVKM. The CDR3 here is CASSPPRAGTNTGELFF. The CDR3 DNA reads as TGTGCCAGCAGTCCTCCTCGAGCGGGAACGAACACCGGGGAGCTGTTTTTT.

The rearrangement joins TRBV29-1 to TRBJ2-1, with unresolved D. Germline V CDR1 and CDR2: SQVTM, ANQGSEA. This CDR3 comprises 10 residues. V was clipped by 4 bases and J by 6 bases, with 4 bases between them. This CDR3 is CSVALNEQFF. The CDR3 nucleotides are TGCAGCGTTGCCCTCAATGAGCAGTTCTTC.

This chain links TRBV5-1 with TRBJ1-5; possibly TRBD1 for D (5 bases). Between the trimmed V and J ends, which lost 0 bases and 1 base, there was a span of 5 bases. In germline, CDR1 is SGHRS, CDR2 YFSETQ. The CDR3 loop spans 14 amino acids. The CDR3 nucleotides read TGCGCCAGCAGCTTGGGACAGAGCAATCAGCCCCAGCATTTT. Translation gives CASSLGQSNQPQHF.

CDR3 DNA: TGCAGTTACCTCAGGGATCTAGTGTACAATGAGCAGTTCTTC. Amino acid sequence: CSYLRDLVYNEQFF. The V and J genes are TRBV29-1 and TRBJ2-1; perhaps TRBD1 as D (5 bases). This CDR3 contains 14 residues. The germline V gene encodes CDR1 SQVTM and CDR2 ANQGSEA.

This clone was recorded once. V is TRBV21-1 and J is TRBJ1-1. TRBV21-1 is marked as a pseudogene. CDR3 length equals 13 residues. The CDR3 DNA reads TGTGCCAGCAGCCGGGTCACGAACACTGAAGCTTTCTTT. The encoded protein is CASSRVTNTEAFF.

The chain has TRBV4-2 and TRBJ2-7; 8 bases fit TRBD2. This CDR3 comprises 16 residues. Trimming cost V 0 bases and J 4 bases; bases outside gene matches: 8. Germline V CDR1 and CDR2: LGHNA, YNFKEQ. The CDR3 spells CASSQDWASGFYEQYF. CDR3 in DNA: TGTGCCAGCAGCCAAGATTGGGCTAGCGGGTTTTACGAGCAGTACTTC.

This clone turned up a few times. V and J are TRBV2 and TRBJ2-3; 8 bases align to TRBD1. The CDR3 contains 15 residues. V lost 5 bases, J lost 4 bases, and 8 bases stayed unmatched. The germline gives CDR1 SNHLY, CDR2 FYNNEI. CDR3 DNA: TGTGCCAGCAGTCCGGACAGGGTCAGCCCAGATACGCAGTATTTT. Amino acids: CASSPDRVSPDTQYF.

The rearrangement joins TRBV4-1 to TRBJ2-1, with 7 nucleotides matching TRBD2. V dropped 1 base and J dropped 7; count of bases not matched to a gene: 10. This CDR3 is 16 amino acids long. Germline lookup yields CDR1 MGHRA and CDR2 YSYEKL. The CDR3 DNA reads as TGCGCCAGCAGCCAAGTGAGGCTAACCGGGGGGAATGAGCAGTTCTTC. This translates into CASSQVRLTGGNEQFF.

V usage is TRBV7-9 and J usage is TRBJ2-1, with 9 bases that match TRBD2. Germline CDR1 SEHNR, CDR2 FQNEAQ (reference sequence). The junction had 6 bases not matched to a gene; V was cut back by 3 bases and J by 9 bases. The CDR3 is made up of 14 amino acids. The CDR3: CASSFLGTSSEQFF. Written as DNA, the CDR3 is TGTGCCAGCAGCTTTCTAGGGACTAGCAGTGAGCAGTTCTTC.

The chain uses TRBV29-1 and TRBJ2-7, with D unresolved. The germline V and J ends were trimmed by 6 bases and 2 bases, with 11 bases remaining between them. The germline CDR1 and CDR2 sequences are SQVTM and ANQGSEA. The CDR3 totals 12 residues. The CDR3 DNA follows: TGCAGCGTAGGGTTAACCCCCTACGAGCAGTACTTC. It encodes CSVGLTPYEQYF.

The rearrangement uses TRBV28 and TRBJ2-7; TRBD1 might be the D (5 bases). The length of the CDR3 is 13 residues. In germline, CDR1 is MDHEN, CDR2 SYDVKM. Trimming took off 3 bases at V and 4 bases at J, with 10 bases between the two ends. The CDR3 nucleotides are TGTGCCAGCAGTTTGACAGCTGGGTACGAGCAGTACTTC. It translates to CASSLTAGYEQYF. The full variable domain, in which reference TRBV28 and TRBJ2-7 provide the parts outside the CDR3, is DVKVTQSSRYLVKRTGEKVFLECVQDMDHENMFWYRQDPGLGLRLIYFSYDVKMKEKGDIPEGYSVSREKKERFSLILESASTNQTSMYLCASSLTAGYEQYFGPGTRLTVT.

The rearrangement joins TRBV7-8 to TRBJ2-7; a weak D match, TRBD1 (5 bases). The germline gives CDR1 SGHVS, CDR2 FQNEAQ. Between the trimmed V and J ends, which lost 3 bases and 3 bases, there was a span of 12 bases. The CDR3 spans 14 residues. CDR3 sequence reads: CASSFLDTGYEQYF. The DNA for the CDR3 is TGTGCCAGCAGCTTCTTGGACACCGGCTACGAGCAGTACTTC.

This clone came up a few times. V and J are TRBV27 and TRBJ2-3; either TRBD1 or TRBD2 may fit D (6 bases each). Per germline, CDR1 MNHEY and CDR2 SMNVEV (reference sequence). CDR3 length equals 15 residues. Between the trimmed V and J ends, which lost 0 bases and 2 bases, there was a span of 9 bases. The CDR3 loop reads CASSLSRGVTDTQYF. The CDR3 DNA sequence: TGTGCCAGCAGTTTATCGAGGGGGGTCACAGATACGCAGTATTTT.

This chain links TRBV4-2 with TRBJ2-7; no definite D call. This CDR3 spans 12 amino acids. Germline CDR1 and CDR2: LGHNA and YNFKEQ. V lost 4 bases to trimming and J lost 7 bases, with 11 bases between them. The CDR3 DNA sequence: TGTGCCAGCAGCCCCCCTCTCGGGGAGCAGTACTTC. Protein: CASSPPLGEQYF.

This clone showed up just a few times. The genes are TRBV19 and TRBJ2-7; 9 bases map to TRBD1. The V and J ends lost 4 bases and 5 bases, in that order; junction bases with no gene match: 6. This CDR3 spans 14 amino acids. CDR1 and CDR2 (germline): LNHDA, SQIVND (reference sequence). The CDR3 region is CASSTTGQGNEQYF. CDR3 DNA sequence: TGTGCCAGTAGTACCACGGGACAGGGCAACGAGCAGTACTTC.

The rearrangement joins TRBV7-3 to TRBJ2-5; weak D call: TRBD1 (5 bases). Germline V gene data show CDR1 as SGHTA and CDR2 as FQGTGA. The CDR3 contains 14 residues. V was shortened by 1 base and J by 5 bases, with 11 bases between the two germline ends. The CDR3 region has the DNA TGTGCCAGCAGCTTAAAAGGGGCTCGGGAGACCCAGTACTTC. It yields the protein CASSLKGARETQYF.

The chain is built from TRBV2 and TRBJ2-6; 13 bases align to TRBD2. CDR3 length: 17 residues. V shed 6 bases, J shed 0 bases, and the junction held 2 bases outside the gene matches. Germline assignment: CDR1 SNHLY and CDR2 FYNNEI. CDR3 sequence: CASRRLAGGSGANVLTF. The CDR3 DNA follows: TGTGCCAGCAGGAGACTAGCGGGAGGCTCTGGGGCCAACGTCCTGACTTTC.

The V gene is TRBV11-3, the J gene TRBJ2-2; perhaps D is TRBD1 or TRBD2 (5 bases each). This CDR3 has 15 amino acids. Trimming removed 5 bases at V and 5 bases at J, with 15 bases between. CDR1 is SGHNT, CDR2 YENEEA, per germline. CDR3 in amino acids: CASSRDPARTGELFF. In DNA form, the CDR3 reads TGTGCCAGCAGCCGGGACCCCGCGAGGACCGGGGAGCTGTTTTTT.

Written as DNA, the CDR3 is TGCGCCAGCAGCCCAGGACAGACAGATACGCAGTATTTT. It is translated as CASSPGQTDTQYF. This chain joins TRBV5-1 and TRBJ2-3; a weak D match, TRBD1 (6 bases). Germline CDR1 and CDR2: SGHRS and YFSETQ. V dropped 4 bases and J dropped 3 bases, with 9 bases sitting between them. CDR3 length equals 13 residues.

The chain employs TRBV5-6 and TRBJ2-2; possible D gene TRBD2, 5 bases. Germline CDR1 and CDR2: SGHDT and YYEEEE. Trimming left V 2 bases short and J 2 bases short, with 16 bases between. This CDR3 comprises 17 residues. The CDR3 bases are TGTGCCAGCAGCTTTGCGCTAGCCCGGAAAAACACCGGGGAGCTGTTTTTT. It yields the protein CASSFALARKNTGELFF.